This T cell receptor (beta chain) was captured in a study of T cells in Graves' hyperthyroidism and ophthalmopathy. About the research overall: Peripheral blood was collected at initial diagnosis, before any treatment. General observations from the study: Ophthalmopathy was told apart from stable hyperthyroidism by a 13 V-J model.

As to this clonotype: Its antigen is currently unknown. Given a much more abundant clone one base away, this may be a read error.

V was clipped by 5 bases and J by 7 bases; unmatched bases: 12. The CDR3 is 16 residues long. CDR1 and CDR2 from the germline V gene are SGHTA and FQGTGA. Exclusion criteria comprised uncontrolled infection, other autoimmune disease, pregnancy or lactation. Clinicians diagnosed patients from clinical symptoms, serum thyroxine and TRAb, thyroid ultrasound and orbital computed tomography. Regions amplified from RNA transcripts were the TCR beta CDR3 regions. A first-round RT-PCR of the TCR CDR3 used the HTBI primer set. TCRdb itself ran the multiplex PCR reads through MiXCR, one entry per CDR3 protein. In the table there are 600,000 to 900,000 distinct CDR3 sequences, about 15% of which are singletons.

The sequence derives from a man younger than 35 with Graves' hyperthyroidism. The sample taken for sequencing was blood. The chain carries TRBV7-3 and TRBJ2-2, with TRBD1 matching over 8 bases. The CDR3 DNA reads TGTGCCAGCAGCCTGGACAGGGCCAACACGTTCGGGGAGCTGTTTTTT. Amino acids: CASSLDRANTFGELFF.